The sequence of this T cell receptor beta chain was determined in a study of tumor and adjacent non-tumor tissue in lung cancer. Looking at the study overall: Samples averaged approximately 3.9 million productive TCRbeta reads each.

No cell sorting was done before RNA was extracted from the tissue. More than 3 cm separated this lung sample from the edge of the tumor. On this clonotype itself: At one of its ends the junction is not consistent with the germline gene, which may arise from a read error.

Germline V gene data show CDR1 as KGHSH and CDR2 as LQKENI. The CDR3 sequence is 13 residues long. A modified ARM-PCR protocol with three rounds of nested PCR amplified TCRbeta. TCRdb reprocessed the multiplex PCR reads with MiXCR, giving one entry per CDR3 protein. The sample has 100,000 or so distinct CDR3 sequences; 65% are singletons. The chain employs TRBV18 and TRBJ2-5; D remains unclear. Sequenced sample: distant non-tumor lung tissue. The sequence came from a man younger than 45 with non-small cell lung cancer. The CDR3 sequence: CASSPTLQETQYF. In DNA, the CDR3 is TGTGCCAGCTCACCGACACTCCAGGAGACGCAGTACTTC.